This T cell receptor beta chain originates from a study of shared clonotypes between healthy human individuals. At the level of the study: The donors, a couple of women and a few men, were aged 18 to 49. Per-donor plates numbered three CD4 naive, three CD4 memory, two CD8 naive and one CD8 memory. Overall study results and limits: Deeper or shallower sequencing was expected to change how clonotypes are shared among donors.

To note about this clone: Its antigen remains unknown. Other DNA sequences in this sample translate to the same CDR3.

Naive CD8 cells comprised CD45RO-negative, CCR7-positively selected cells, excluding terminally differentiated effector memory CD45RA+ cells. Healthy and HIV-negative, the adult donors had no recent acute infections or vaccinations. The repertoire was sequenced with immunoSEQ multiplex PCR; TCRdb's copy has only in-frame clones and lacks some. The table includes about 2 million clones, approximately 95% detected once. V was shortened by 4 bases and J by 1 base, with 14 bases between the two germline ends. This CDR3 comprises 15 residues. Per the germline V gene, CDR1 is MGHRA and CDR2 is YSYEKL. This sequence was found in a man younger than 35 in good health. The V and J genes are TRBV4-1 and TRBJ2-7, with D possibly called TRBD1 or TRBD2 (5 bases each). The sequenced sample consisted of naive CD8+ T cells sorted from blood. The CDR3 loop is CASSPSGTPSYEQYF. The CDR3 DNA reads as TGCGCCAGCAGCCCTTCCGGGACGCCGTCCTACGAGCAGTACTTC.